The following is a T cell receptor (beta chain) sequence with its context. Its cognate antigen is unknown. Method: immunoSEQ multiplex PCR; TCRdb's copy keeps in-frame clones and lacks some. This sample has 120,000 to 150,000 clones, with around 87% found just once. This entry comes from a study of cytomegalovirus exposure and HLA in healthy donors. Notes on the study in general: According to a subsequent analysis, TCR clusters from the first cohort were inclined to appear together in the 110 or so validation repertoires. In vitro assays verified that a few CMV-associated chains recognized CMV antigens specifically.

This CDR3 contains 15 residues. The V gene end was trimmed by 2 bases and the J gene end by 6 bases; junction bases not matched to a gene: 6. CDR1 is MNHEY, CDR2 SVGAGI, per germline. Separate from the approximately 720-subject first cohort, the 120-subject validation cohort was the one that the donors belonged to. The chain uses TRBV6-5 and TRBJ2-1; 8 nucleotides agree with TRBD1. What was sequenced was PBMCs. This receptor was taken from a man aged 18 to 29 in good health and CMV-seropositive. This CDR3 is CASSYQGAPSNEQFF. CDR3 in DNA: TGTGCCAGCAGTTACCAGGGGGCGCCCAGCAATGAGCAGTTCTTC.